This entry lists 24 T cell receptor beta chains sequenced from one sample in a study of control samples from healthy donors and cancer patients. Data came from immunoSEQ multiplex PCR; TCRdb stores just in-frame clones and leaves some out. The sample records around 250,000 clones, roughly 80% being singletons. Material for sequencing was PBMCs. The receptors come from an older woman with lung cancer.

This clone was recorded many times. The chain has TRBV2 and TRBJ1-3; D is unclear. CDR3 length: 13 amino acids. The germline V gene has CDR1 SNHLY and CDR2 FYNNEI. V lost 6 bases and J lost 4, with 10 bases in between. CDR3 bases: TGTGCCAGCAGGCGGGATCCCGGAAACACCATATATTTT. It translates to CASRRDPGNTIYF.

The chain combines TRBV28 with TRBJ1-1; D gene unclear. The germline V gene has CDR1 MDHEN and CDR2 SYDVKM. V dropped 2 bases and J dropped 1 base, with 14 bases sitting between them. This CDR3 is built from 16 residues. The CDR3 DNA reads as TGTGCCAGCAGTTTACCGAGAGGAACGGGGAACACTGAAGCTTTCTTT. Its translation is CASSLPRGTGNTEAFF.

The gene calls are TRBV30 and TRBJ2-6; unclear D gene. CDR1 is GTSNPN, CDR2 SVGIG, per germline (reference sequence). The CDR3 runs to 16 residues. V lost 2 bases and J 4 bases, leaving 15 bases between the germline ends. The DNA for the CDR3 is TGTGCCTGGAGTCCCCAATTGCCCGCCGGGGCCAACGTCCTGACTTTC. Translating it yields CAWSPQLPAGANVLTF.

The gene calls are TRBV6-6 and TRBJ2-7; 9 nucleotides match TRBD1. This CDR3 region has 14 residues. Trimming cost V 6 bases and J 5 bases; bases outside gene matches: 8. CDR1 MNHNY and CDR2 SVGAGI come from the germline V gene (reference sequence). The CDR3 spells CASSRDRGYNEQYF. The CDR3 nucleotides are TGTGCCAGCAGCCGCGACAGGGGGTACAACGAGCAGTACTTC.

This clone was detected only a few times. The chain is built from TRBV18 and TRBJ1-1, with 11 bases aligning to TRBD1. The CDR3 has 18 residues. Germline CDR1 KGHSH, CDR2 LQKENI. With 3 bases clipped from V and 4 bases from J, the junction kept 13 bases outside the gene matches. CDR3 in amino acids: CASSPRLLAGTGGTEAFF. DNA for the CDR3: TGTGCCAGCTCACCGCGGTTACTCGCGGGGACAGGGGGCACTGAAGCTTTCTTT.

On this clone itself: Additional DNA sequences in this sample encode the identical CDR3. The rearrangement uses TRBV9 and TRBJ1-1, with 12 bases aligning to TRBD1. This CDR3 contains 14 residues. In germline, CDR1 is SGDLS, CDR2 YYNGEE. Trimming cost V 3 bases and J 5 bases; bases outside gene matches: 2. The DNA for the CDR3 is TGTGCCAGCAGCGGGGACAGGGGGCGAACTGAAGCTTTCTTT. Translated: CASSGDRGRTEAFF. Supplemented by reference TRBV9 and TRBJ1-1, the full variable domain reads DSGVTQTPKHLITATGQRVTLRCSPRSGDLSVYWYQQSLDQGLQFLIQYYNGEERAKGNILERFSAQQFPDLHSELNLSSLELGDSALYFCASSGDRGRTEAFFGQGTRLTVV.

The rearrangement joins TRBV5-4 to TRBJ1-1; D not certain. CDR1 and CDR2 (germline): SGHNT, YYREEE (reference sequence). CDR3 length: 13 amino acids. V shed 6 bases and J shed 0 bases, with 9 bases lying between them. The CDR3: CASMAQMNTEAFF. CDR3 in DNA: TGTGCCAGCATGGCACAAATGAACACTGAAGCTTTCTTT.

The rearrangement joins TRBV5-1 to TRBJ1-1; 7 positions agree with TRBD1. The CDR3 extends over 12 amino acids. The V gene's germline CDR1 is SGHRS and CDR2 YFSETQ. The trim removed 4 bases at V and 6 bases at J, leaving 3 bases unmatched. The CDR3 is CASSEQGPEAFF. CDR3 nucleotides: TGCGCCAGCAGCGAACAGGGGCCTGAAGCTTTCTTT.

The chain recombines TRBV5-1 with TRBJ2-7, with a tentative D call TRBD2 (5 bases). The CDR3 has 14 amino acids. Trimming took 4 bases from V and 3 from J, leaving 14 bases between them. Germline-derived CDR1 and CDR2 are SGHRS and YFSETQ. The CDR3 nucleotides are TGCGCCAGCAGCCCAACGGGGAAACGCTACGAGCAGTACTTC. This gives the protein CASSPTGKRYEQYF.

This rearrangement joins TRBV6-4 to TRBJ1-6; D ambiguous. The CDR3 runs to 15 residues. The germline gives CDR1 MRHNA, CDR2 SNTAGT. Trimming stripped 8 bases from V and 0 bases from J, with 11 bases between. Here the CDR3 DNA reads TGTGCCAGCGCCCCGGGGAGCTCCTATAATTCACCCCTCCACTTT. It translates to CASAPGSSYNSPLHF.

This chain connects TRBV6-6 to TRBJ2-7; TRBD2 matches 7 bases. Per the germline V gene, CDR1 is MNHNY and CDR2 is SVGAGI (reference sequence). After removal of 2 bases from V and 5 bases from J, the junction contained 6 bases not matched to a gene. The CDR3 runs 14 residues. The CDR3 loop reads CASSYAGDRNEQYF. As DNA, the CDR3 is TGTGCCAGCAGTTACGCGGGGGATCGGAACGAGCAGTACTTC.

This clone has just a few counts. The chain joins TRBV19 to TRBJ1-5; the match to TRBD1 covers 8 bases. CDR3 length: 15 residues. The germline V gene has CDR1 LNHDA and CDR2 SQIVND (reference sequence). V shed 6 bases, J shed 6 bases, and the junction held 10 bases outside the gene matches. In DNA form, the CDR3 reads TGTGCCAGTAGCCCCGACAGGGGAATAAGTCAGCCCCAGCATTTT. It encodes CASSPDRGISQPQHF. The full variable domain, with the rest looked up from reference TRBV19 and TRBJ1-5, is DGGITQSPKYLFRKEGQNVTLSCEQNLNHDAMYWYRQDPGQGLRLIYYSQIVNDFQKGDIAEGYSVSREKKESFPLTVTSAQKNPTAFYLCASSPDRGISQPQHFGDGTRLSIL.

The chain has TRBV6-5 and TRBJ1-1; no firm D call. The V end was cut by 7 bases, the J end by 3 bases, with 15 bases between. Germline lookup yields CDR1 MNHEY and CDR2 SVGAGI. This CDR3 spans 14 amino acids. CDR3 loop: CASKRAVWDTEAFF. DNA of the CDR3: TGTGCCAGCAAGAGGGCGGTCTGGGACACTGAAGCTTTCTTT.

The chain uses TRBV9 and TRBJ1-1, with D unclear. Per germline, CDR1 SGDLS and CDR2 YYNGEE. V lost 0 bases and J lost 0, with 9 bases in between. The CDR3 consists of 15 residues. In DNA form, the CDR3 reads TGTGCCAGCAGCGTAGACGGCTTAATGAACACTGAAGCTTTCTTT. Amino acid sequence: CASSVDGLMNTEAFF. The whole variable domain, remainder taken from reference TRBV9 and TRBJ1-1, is DSGVTQTPKHLITATGQRVTLRCSPRSGDLSVYWYQQSLDQGLQFLIQYYNGEERAKGNILERFSAQQFPDLHSELNLSSLELGDSALYFCASSVDGLMNTEAFFGQGTRLTVV.

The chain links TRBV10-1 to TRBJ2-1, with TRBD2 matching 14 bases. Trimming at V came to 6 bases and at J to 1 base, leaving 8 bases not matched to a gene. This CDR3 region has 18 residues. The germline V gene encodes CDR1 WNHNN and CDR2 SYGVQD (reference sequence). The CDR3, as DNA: TGCGCCAGCAGCCCGGGACTAGCGGGAGCAGGGTCCTACAATGAGCAGTTCTTC. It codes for CASSPGLAGAGSYNEQFF.

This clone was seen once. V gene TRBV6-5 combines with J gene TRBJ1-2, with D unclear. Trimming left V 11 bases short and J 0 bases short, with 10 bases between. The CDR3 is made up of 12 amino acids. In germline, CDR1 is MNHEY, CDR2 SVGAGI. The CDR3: CAGENSNYGYTF. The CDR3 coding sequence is TGTGCCGGCGAGAATTCTAACTATGGCTACACCTTC.

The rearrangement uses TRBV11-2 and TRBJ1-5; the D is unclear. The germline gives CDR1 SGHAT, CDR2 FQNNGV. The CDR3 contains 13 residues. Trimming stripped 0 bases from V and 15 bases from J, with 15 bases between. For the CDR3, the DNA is TGTGCCAGCAGCTTAGATAGATATAGTGCCCCGCATTTT. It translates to CASSLDRYSAPHF.

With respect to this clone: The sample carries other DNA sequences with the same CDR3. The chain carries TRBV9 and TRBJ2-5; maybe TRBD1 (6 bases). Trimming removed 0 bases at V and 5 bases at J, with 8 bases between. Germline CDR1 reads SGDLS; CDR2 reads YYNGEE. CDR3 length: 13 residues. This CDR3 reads CASSVGGGETQYF. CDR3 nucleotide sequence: TGTGCCAGCAGCGTAGGTGGGGGCGAGACCCAGTACTTC.

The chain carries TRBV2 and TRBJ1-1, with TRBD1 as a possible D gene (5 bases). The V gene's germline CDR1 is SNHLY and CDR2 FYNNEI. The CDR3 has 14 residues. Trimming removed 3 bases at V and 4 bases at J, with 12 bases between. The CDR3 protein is CASSEGTLGTEAFF. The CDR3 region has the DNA TGTGCCAGCAGTGAGGGGACGCTGGGCACTGAAGCTTTCTTT. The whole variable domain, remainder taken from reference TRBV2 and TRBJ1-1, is EPEVTQTPSHQVTQMGQEVILRCVPISNHLYFYWYRQILGQKVEFLVSFYNNEISEKSEIFDDQFSVERPDGSNFTLKIRSTKLEDSAMYFCASSEGTLGTEAFFGQGTRLTVV.

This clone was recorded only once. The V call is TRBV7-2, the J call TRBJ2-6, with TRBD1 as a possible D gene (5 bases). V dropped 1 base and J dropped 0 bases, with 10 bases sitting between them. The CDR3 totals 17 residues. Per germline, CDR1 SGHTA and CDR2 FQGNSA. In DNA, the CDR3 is TGTGCCAGCAGCTTAGGTTCCAGGGTCTCTGGGGCCAACGTCCTGACTTTC. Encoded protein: CASSLGSRVSGANVLTF.

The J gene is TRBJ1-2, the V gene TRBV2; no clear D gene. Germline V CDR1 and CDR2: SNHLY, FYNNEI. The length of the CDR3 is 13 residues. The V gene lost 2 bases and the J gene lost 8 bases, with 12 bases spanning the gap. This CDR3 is CASSESVGQGYTF. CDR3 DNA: TGTGCCAGCAGTGAATCGGTAGGGCAAGGCTACACCTTC.

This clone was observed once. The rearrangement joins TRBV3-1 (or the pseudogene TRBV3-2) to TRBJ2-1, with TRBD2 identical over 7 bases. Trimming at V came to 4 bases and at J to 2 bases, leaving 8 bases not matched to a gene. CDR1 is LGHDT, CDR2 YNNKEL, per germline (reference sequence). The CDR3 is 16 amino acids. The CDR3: CASSLPGGGTYNEQFF. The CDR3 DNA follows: TGTGCCAGCAGCCTCCCGGGGGGAGGGACCTACAATGAGCAGTTCTTC.

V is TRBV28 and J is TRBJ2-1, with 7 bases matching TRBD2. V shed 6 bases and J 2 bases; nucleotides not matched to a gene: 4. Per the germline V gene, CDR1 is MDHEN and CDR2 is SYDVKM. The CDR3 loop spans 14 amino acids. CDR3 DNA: TGTGCCAGCAGAGCGGGAACCGCCTACAATGAGCAGTTCTTC. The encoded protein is CASRAGTAYNEQFF.

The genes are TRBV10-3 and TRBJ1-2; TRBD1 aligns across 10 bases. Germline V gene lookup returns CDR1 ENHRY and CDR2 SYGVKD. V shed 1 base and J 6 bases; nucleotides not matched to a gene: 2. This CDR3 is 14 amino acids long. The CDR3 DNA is TGTGCCATCAGTGAGTGGGACAGGGGAAATGGCTACACCTTC. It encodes CAISEWDRGNGYTF.